This T cell receptor beta chain derives from a study of shared clonotypes between healthy human individuals. General study results and limits: On the whole, naive subsets had larger estimated richness than memory subsets had.

Each PCR replicate from the sorted subsets contained approximately 0.2 ug DNA, which is roughly 33,000 T cell genomes. Only in-frame clones appear in the TCRdb table, and some are missing; sequencing was by immunoSEQ multiplex PCR. The data contain some 1.5 million clones, roughly 98% of them seen just once; the ten biggest clones take up 0.45%. Comments on this clone: The antigen is unknown. The junction does not match germline at one end; this may be a read error.

In germline, CDR1 is SGHVS, CDR2 FQNEAQ. The CDR3 is 13 amino acids. The TCR sequence derives from a man between 25 and 39 years old in good health. This chain joins TRBV7-8 and TRBJ2-5; the match to TRBD1 covers 9 bases. The sequenced sample was naive CD4+ T cells sorted from blood. Described subset: CD45RA+ positively selected. The CDR3, as DNA: TGTGCCAGCAGCTTAGGACAGGGGGGTGGAGGGGACTTC. It specifies CASSLGQGGGGDF. Variable domain in full (rest from reference TRBV7-8 and TRBJ2-5): GAGVSQSPRYKVAKRGQDVALRCDPISGHVSLFWYQQALGQGPEFLTYFQNEAQLDKSGLPSDRFFAERPEGSVSTLKIQRTQQEDSAVYLCASSLGQGGGGDFGPGTRLLVL.